The rows below give T cell receptor beta chains drawn from one sample of a study of human T cells and chemical hapten exposure. From the RACE reads, TCRdb called clonotypes with MiXCR, one entry per CDR3 protein. The data contain roughly 80,000 distinct CDR3 sequences, approximately 12% of them seen just once; the ten biggest clones take up around 4%. Source: whole blood, taken in connection with sensitization to the hapten diphenylcyclopropenone (DPC). The receptors shown here come from a woman in her fifties or sixties with alopecia areata. Some clones in this sample may be carry-over from other donors' samples. Both conserved end residues are part of each CDR3.

CDR3 protein	V gene	J gene
CASSFIGYQETQYF	TRBV12-3/TRBV12-4	TRBJ2-5
CASSYYRGNTGELFF	TRBV2	TRBJ2-2
CASSPGTVNSPLHF	TRBV18	TRBJ1-6
CASSQVSTGTLYEQYF	TRBV3-1	TRBJ2-7
CASSFDSSGSYNEQFF	TRBV5-1	TRBJ2-1
CASSLVPGTGEHEKLFF	TRBV7-2	TRBJ1-4
CASSGTSLAGNTIYF	TRBV28	TRBJ1-3
CASSLAVAPGSQPQHF	TRBV7-2	TRBJ1-5
CSANQGTSGYNEQFF	TRBV20-1	TRBJ2-1
CASSLEQGRYNEQFF	TRBV5-1	TRBJ2-1
CATSDPSSGRATGELFF	TRBV24-1	TRBJ2-2
CASSNTAPTYNSPLHF	TRBV7-8	TRBJ1-6
CASSYPGGTEAFF	TRBV7-2	TRBJ1-1
CSARGRGSTGELFF	TRBV20-1	TRBJ2-2
CAISGTDNSPLHF	TRBV10-3	TRBJ1-6
CASSPIWRKNTGELFF	TRBV11-2	TRBJ2-2
CASSETPNEQFF	TRBV10-1	TRBJ2-1
CASRGLAATDTQYF	TRBV28	TRBJ2-3
CASSRSLPPGYNEQFF	TRBV11-2	TRBJ2-1
CASSYPVGELFF	TRBV6-2/TRBV6-3	TRBJ2-2
CASSPPGKGYGYTF	TRBV18	TRBJ1-2
CASSFVQGEETQYF	TRBV7-2	TRBJ2-5
CASSQGSNQPQHF	TRBV3-1	TRBJ1-5
CASSGPLAWSNEQFF	TRBV2	TRBJ2-1
CSAGTGGTTLNEQFF	TRBV20-1	TRBJ2-1
CASSQSRDRASGANVLTF	TRBV4-3	TRBJ2-6
CASSPDRGRGGSRTSYNEQFF	TRBV5-6	TRBJ2-1
CASSFNRNKKLFF	TRBV7-2	TRBJ1-4
CALGQPSQGYTF	TRBV30	TRBJ1-2
CSVAYSSGNTIYF	TRBV29-1	TRBJ1-3
CASIPGPSPYEQYF	TRBV11-2	TRBJ2-7
CASSFGGSNEQFF	TRBV5-1	TRBJ2-1
CASSLRAGSDYGYTF	TRBV7-3	TRBJ1-2
CASSFYRATEAFF	TRBV12-3/TRBV12-4	TRBJ1-1
CSARPGGGPGELFF	TRBV20-1	TRBJ2-2
CASSLVADLKSSSSYNEQFF	TRBV18	TRBJ2-1
CASSSQNRGELFF	TRBV7-3	TRBJ2-2
CASREPGLADLSTDTQYF	TRBV6-6	TRBJ2-3
CASSFSSTDTQYF	TRBV7-2	TRBJ2-3
CASSPRNRDNEQFF	TRBV18	TRBJ2-1
CASSILEGRAEQFF	TRBV19	TRBJ2-1
CASRRDRSSYNEQFF	TRBV7-6	TRBJ2-1
CASSEGLTTGGPLNIQYF	TRBV2	TRBJ2-4
CSVGETEQYF	TRBV29-1	TRBJ2-7
CASSPQGGVTYEQYF	TRBV7-2	TRBJ2-7
CSARPGGATNTGELFF	TRBV20-1	TRBJ2-2
CASSRLLRGGPEGYTF	TRBV4-3	TRBJ1-2
CASSWHPGLDGDTQYF	TRBV10-2	TRBJ2-3
CASSLVHGVDEQYF	TRBV5-1	TRBJ2-7
CSVPDLRGYTF	TRBV29-1	TRBJ1-2
CASSYPTGFNQPQHF	TRBV6-2/TRBV6-3	TRBJ1-5
CASSGAGGFGTDTQYF	TRBV10-1	TRBJ2-3
CASSVAPTLADTQYF	TRBV9	TRBJ2-3
CSVNRDSLYEAFF	TRBV29-1	TRBJ1-1
CASSTRTGTRGDTQYF	TRBV7-2	TRBJ2-3
CASSPRAGGTEAFF	TRBV18	TRBJ1-1
CASSQDVGYSPLHF	TRBV3-1	TRBJ1-6